Reported below is one T cell receptor (beta chain). The entry originates in a study of blood T cell repertoires in COVID-19. Background on the study: Samples of COVID-19 (acute and convalescent) were obtained from the United States, Italy and Spain. Sample material is recorded as cDNA or gDNA derived from T cells, B-cell-depleted T cells, or PBMCs.

TCRdb's table, derived via immunoSEQ multiplex PCR, lists solely in-frame clones and lacks some. The data contain some 220,000 clones, about 85% of them singletons. Germline V gene lookup returns CDR1 SGHRS and CDR2 YFSETQ. CDR3 size: 16 residues. After removal of 4 bases from V and 8 bases from J, the junction contained 10 bases not matched to a gene. This TCR derives from a woman aged 55-69 years who had recovered from COVID-19. Sequenced input: peripheral blood. The chain recombines TRBV5-1 with TRBJ2-1; 12 bases align to TRBD2. The CDR3 nucleotides read TGCGCCAGCAGCCGGGGCACTAGCGGGGGGTTGGATGAGCAGTTCTTC. Its translation is CASSRGTSGGLDEQFF. Full variable domain (remainder filled in from reference TRBV5-1 and TRBJ2-1): KAGVTQTPRYLIKTRGQQVTLSCSPISGHRSVSWYQQTPGQGLQFLFEYFSETQRNKGNFPGRFSGRQFSNSRSEMNVSTLELGDSALYLCASSRGTSGGLDEQFFGPGTRLTVL.